These T cell receptor beta chains were read from a single sample in a study of naive and memory T cell subsets. TCRdb ran MiXCR on the 5' RACE reads and lists one entry per CDR3 protein. Altogether roughly 56,000 distinct CDR3 sequences are present, 7.2% being singletons, with the ten largest covering more than 9.5%. These receptors were taken from a male donor in good health. The CDR3 runs from the conserved cysteine through the conserved F or W. D genes are given only for firm matches. Clone size is given for some rows only: seen once, a few or many times, or a class if the clone is expanded.

d_call	clone_size	v_call	j_call	cdr3_nt	cdr3_aa
NA	many	TRBV13	TRBJ2-7	TGTGCCAGCAGCTGGTTCGGAGGCTCCGAGCAGTACTTC	CASSWFGGSEQYF
TRBD2	NA	TRBV29-1	TRBJ2-4	TGCAGCGTTGATGCCGGGGGGGGTCGTATTCAGTACTTC	CSVDAGGGRIQYF
TRBD1	few	TRBV5-6	TRBJ2-7	TGTGCCAGCACCCGTCCGGGACAGGGGGCTTACGAGCAGTACTTC	CASTRPGQGAYEQYF
NA	NA	TRBV19	TRBJ1-2	TGTGCCAGTAGTATGCTGGGCACATCAGCGGGTGGCTACACCTTC	CASSMLGTSAGGYTF
TRBD1	many	TRBV11-2	TRBJ1-4	TGTGCCAGCAGCCTCTCAGGGGGCGCCAAACAACTGGATGAAAAACTGTTTTTT	CASSLSGGAKQLDEKLFF
TRBD2	many	TRBV5-1	TRBJ2-1	TGCGCCAGCAGCTTGGTAGCGGGTAGCTCCTACAATGAGCAGTTCTTC	CASSLVAGSSYNEQFF
TRBD2	few	TRBV6-1	TRBJ2-3	TGTGCCAGCAGTCTACCCCTGGCTAGCGGAGATACGCAGTATTTT	CASSLPLASGDTQYF
NA	NA	TRBV4-1	TRBJ2-2	TGCGCCAGCAGCCAAGATTCAGGGATAGCGAACACCGGGGAGCTGTTTTTT	CASSQDSGIANTGELFF
NA	few	TRBV16	TRBJ2-1	TGTGCCAGCAGCGACCCCTACAATGAGCAGTTCTTC	CASSDPYNEQFF
TRBD1	NA	TRBV10-3	TRBJ1-6	TGTGCCATCAGTGCCGACAGGGGTGCACCCCTCCACTTT	CAISADRGAPLHF
NA	many	TRBV12-3/TRBV12-4	TRBJ1-6	TGTGCCAGCACGGCGGCCGGGGGTCGGTCACCCCTCCACTTT	CASTAAGGRSPLHF
TRBD1	NA	TRBV20-1	TRBJ1-2	TGCAGTGCCAGAGGGACAGGGGGCCATGGCTACACCTTC	CSARGTGGHGYTF
NA	NA	TRBV19	TRBJ1-1	TGTGCCAGTAGTCCAGACATGAACACTGAAGCTTTCTTT	CASSPDMNTEAFF
NA	few	TRBV25-1	TRBJ1-1	TGTGCCAGCAGTACCCGGGGGGGTAAGGACACTGAAGCTTTCTTT	CASSTRGGKDTEAFF
NA	NA	TRBV20-1	TRBJ1-5	TGCAGTGCCCCTCCGCCAGGGCCGAATCAGCCCCAGCATTTT	CSAPPPGPNQPQHF
NA	NA	TRBV25-1	TRBJ1-1	TGTGCCAGCACAACAGACAGTACTGAAGCTTTCTTT	CASTTDSTEAFF
TRBD2	NA	TRBV18	TRBJ2-3	TGTGCCAGCTCACCAGGATTGGGAGGGGCCACCACAGATACGCAGTATTTT	CASSPGLGGATTDTQYF
NA	few	TRBV6-1	TRBJ1-3	TGTGCCAGCAGTGAAACTGGGACACAAGGAAACACCATATATTTT	CASSETGTQGNTIYF
NA	many	TRBV4-1	TRBJ2-1	TGCGCCAGCAGCCAAGAGGTTAACCTCGACAATGAGCAGTTCTTC	CASSQEVNLDNEQFF
NA	few	TRBV6-5	TRBJ2-5	TGTGCCAGCAGCTCCGAAAGGGGCCTGGAGACCCAGTACTTC	CASSSERGLETQYF
TRBD1	many	TRBV24-1	TRBJ2-3	TGTGCCACCAGTGATGGGGGTCGGACAGGGGGCGCGGATACGCAGTATTTT	CATSDGGRTGGADTQYF
TRBD1	NA	TRBV29-1	TRBJ2-7	TGCAGCTCCATGACAGGGGCCTACGAGCAGTACTTC	CSSMTGAYEQYF
NA	many	TRBV2	TRBJ2-7	TGTGCCAGCAGGGACTCCTTAGTGGACAGTCCGGGCGAGCAGTACTTC	CASRDSLVDSPGEQYF
NA	few	TRBV29-1	TRBJ1-1	TGCAGCGTCGAGGGGGGGGCGGGCACTGAAGCTTTCTTT	CSVEGGAGTEAFF
TRBD1	many	TRBV30	TRBJ1-1	TGTGCCTGGAGTGGACAGGGCGGCACTGAAGCTTTCTTT	CAWSGQGGTEAFF
NA	NA	TRBV12-5	TRBJ2-7	TGTGCTAGTGGTTTGGGGGTCTTCGAGCAGTACTTC	CASGLGVFEQYF
TRBD1	NA	TRBV5-4	TRBJ2-7	TGTGCCAGCAGCTTAGGAATGATGGGGACAGGGGACTCCTACGAGCGGTACTTC	CASSLGMMGTGDSYERYF
NA	NA	TRBV29-1	TRBJ2-3	TGCAGCGCCGCCCCCGGGGACCCCACAGATACGCAGTATTTT	CSAAPGDPTDTQYF
NA	few	TRBV5-1	TRBJ2-7	TGCGCCAGCAGCTTGGGCGGACCCTACGAGCAGTACTTC	CASSLGGPYEQYF
NA	few	TRBV12-3/TRBV12-4	TRBJ2-3	TGTGCCAGCAGTACGAACTGGGGGCCCACAGATACGCAGTATTTT	CASSTNWGPTDTQYF
TRBD2	NA	TRBV20-1	TRBJ2-1	TGCAGTGCTAGATCCCTTCGGACTAGCGGGAGAGGTTACAATGAGCAGTTCTTC	CSARSLRTSGRGYNEQFF
TRBD2	few	TRBV4-2	TRBJ2-1	TGTGCCAGCAGCCCGGAGGGACTACTTAATGAGCAGTTCTTC	CASSPEGLLNEQFF
NA	NA	TRBV5-6	TRBJ2-2	TGTGCCAGCAGCCCCGATCTGGGGGCCGTCGCCGGGGAGCTGTTTTTT	CASSPDLGAVAGELFF
NA	many	TRBV6-1	TRBJ2-2	TGTGCCAGCAGTGAACAAGGGACCGCTGGCGGGGAGCTGTTTTTT	CASSEQGTAGGELFF
TRBD1	many	TRBV18	TRBJ1-2	TGTGCCAGCTCACCGCGCCGACAGGGGCTAAGCTACACCTTC	CASSPRRQGLSYTF
NA	many	TRBV29-1	TRBJ2-5	TGCAGCGTTGGACTGAACCAGGGGGAGACCCAGTACTTC	CSVGLNQGETQYF
NA	NA	TRBV20-1	TRBJ2-7	TGCAGTGCACCAGGCGGTCAGTTCCGCCTCGAGCAGTACTTC	CSAPGGQFRLEQYF
NA	many	TRBV12-3/TRBV12-4	TRBJ1-1	TGTGCCAGCAAGAGGCAGGGGAACACTGAAGCTTTCTTT	CASKRQGNTEAFF
TRBD1	few	TRBV20-1	TRBJ1-2	TGCAGTGCTAGATCCCCGGACAGGGGGCTGGAATCTGGCTACACCTTC	CSARSPDRGLESGYTF
TRBD1	NA	TRBV20-1	TRBJ1-4	TGCAGTGCTAGGGCAGGGGGATTCGAAAAACTGTTTTTT	CSARAGGFEKLFF
NA	few	TRBV20-1	TRBJ1-1	TGCAGTGCACAATCTAGGACAGCGAACACTGAAGCTTTCTTT	CSAQSRTANTEAFF
TRBD1	NA	TRBV7-9	TRBJ2-5	TGTGCCAGCAGCTTAAAGGGCAGGGGGCCGGAGACCCAGTACTTC	CASSLKGRGPETQYF
NA	NA	TRBV20-1	TRBJ2-3	TGCAGTGCTTGGATATCCACAGATGCGCAGTATTTT	CSAWISTDAQYF
TRBD2	many	TRBV6-5	TRBJ2-6	TGTGCCAGTGGGAGGGAACCCTCAGGGGCCAACGTCCTGACTTTC	CASGREPSGANVLTF
NA	NA	TRBV7-8	TRBJ2-7	TGTGCCAGCAGCGTCGGGACCCCCCCCGCCGAGCAGTACTTC	CASSVGTPPAEQYF
NA	many	TRBV30	TRBJ1-5	TGTGCCTGGAAGTTCGGACCGGTTCGGCAGCCCCAGCATTTT	CAWKFGPVRQPQHF
NA	NA	TRBV6-5	TRBJ2-1	TGTGCCAGCAGTTACGCAGGGCCCGCGTTCGGGTACAATGAGCAGTTCTTC	CASSYAGPAFGYNEQFF
NA	many	TRBV3-1	TRBJ2-2	TGTGCCAGCAGCCGGGGTAGCGGCTACACCGGGGAGCTGTTTTTT	CASSRGSGYTGELFF
NA	many	TRBV20-1	TRBJ2-3	TGCAGTGCCCCGTTATTTCCGGAGACGCAGTATTTT	CSAPLFPETQYF
TRBD1	NA	TRBV2	TRBJ2-1	TGTGCCAGCAGGGCTAGAGGAGGGGACAGGGGCCCCGAGCAGTTCTTC	CASRARGGDRGPEQFF
TRBD2	many	TRBV18	TRBJ2-5	TGTGCCAGCTCAGATGGGACTAGCCTTGAGACCCAGTACTTC	CASSDGTSLETQYF
NA	few	TRBV14	TRBJ1-1	TGTGCCAGCAGAAAACTCGGGAACACTGAAGCTTTCTTT	CASRKLGNTEAFF
NA	many	TRBV29-1	TRBJ2-7	TGCAGCGTTGGAATGGGGGCCGAGCAGTACTTC	CSVGMGAEQYF
NA	NA	TRBV13	TRBJ2-1	TGTGCCAGCGGGATGAGCCTCTACAATGAGCAGTTCTTC	CASGMSLYNEQFF
NA	many	TRBV19	TRBJ2-4	TGTGCCAGTAGTATCGGGCCTCCTAAAAACATTCAGTACTTC	CASSIGPPKNIQYF
TRBD1	NA	TRBV27	TRBJ2-7	TGTGCCAGCAGTTTATCGGGACAGTCTAGCTCCTACGAGCAGTACTTC	CASSLSGQSSSYEQYF
NA	many	TRBV29-1	TRBJ2-7	TGCAGCGTTGAAGGGGTGGGGGGAACCTACGAGCAGTACTTC	CSVEGVGGTYEQYF